The clone carrying this T cell receptor (beta chain) occurred a few times. Its antigen is currently unknown. The data were taken from a study of identical twins. Study results and caveats: Models underestimated out-of-frame TCR alpha sharing in monozygotic twins.

One entry per CDR3 protein, called by TCRdb with MiXCR from the 5' RACE reads. The table records more than 400,000 distinct CDR3 sequences, 12% to 15% of them present only once. Germline CDR1 SGHRS, CDR2 YFSETQ. CDR3 size: 15 residues. Trimming pared 2 bases from V and 0 bases from J, leaving 10 bases between. These data are also associated with another study on yellow fever vaccine responses in identical twins.

Specimen: CD4+ T cells sorted from blood. This chain connects TRBV5-1 to TRBJ2-3; perhaps TRBD2 as D (6 bases). This TCR derives from a woman between 18 and 29 years old in good health. The CDR3 region has the DNA TGCGCCAGCAGCTTTCGGGGGACTAGCACAGATACGCAGTATTTT. Protein sequence: CASSFRGTSTDTQYF.